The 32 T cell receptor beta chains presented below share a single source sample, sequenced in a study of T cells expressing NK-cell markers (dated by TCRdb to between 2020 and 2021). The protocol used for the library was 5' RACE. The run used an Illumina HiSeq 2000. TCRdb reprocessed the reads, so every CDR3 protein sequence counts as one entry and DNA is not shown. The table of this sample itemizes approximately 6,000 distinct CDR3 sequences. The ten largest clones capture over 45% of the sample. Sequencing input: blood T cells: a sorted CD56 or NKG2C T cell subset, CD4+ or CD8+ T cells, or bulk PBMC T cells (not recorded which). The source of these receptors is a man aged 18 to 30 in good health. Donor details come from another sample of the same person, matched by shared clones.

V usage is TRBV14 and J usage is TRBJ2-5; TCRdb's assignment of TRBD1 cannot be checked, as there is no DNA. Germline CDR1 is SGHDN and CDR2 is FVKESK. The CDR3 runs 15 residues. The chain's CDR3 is CASSPHVGGVETQYF.

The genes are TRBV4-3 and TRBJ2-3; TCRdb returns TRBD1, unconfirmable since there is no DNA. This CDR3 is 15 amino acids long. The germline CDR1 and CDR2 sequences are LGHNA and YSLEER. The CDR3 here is CASSPNRQGADTQYF.

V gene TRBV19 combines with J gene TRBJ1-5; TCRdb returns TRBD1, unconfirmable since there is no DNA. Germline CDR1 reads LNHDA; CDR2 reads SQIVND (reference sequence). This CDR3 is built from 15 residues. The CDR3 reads CASSSGQGHTQPQHF.

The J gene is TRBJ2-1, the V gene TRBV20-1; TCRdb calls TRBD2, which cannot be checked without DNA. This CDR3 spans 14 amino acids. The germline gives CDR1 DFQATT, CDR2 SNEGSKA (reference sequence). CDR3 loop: CSAAGTSSYNEQFF.

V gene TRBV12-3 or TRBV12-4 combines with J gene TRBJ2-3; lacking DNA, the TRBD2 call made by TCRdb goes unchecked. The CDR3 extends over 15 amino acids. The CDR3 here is CATGGTSVGADTQYF.

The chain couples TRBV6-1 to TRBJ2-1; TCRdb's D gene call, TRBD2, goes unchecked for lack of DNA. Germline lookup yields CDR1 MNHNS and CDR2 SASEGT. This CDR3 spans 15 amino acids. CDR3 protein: CASRIAGGAYNEQFF.

CDR3 amino acids: CASGGGSYEQYF. The V gene is TRBV6-5, the J gene TRBJ2-7; TCRdb's D call, TRBD2, is unchecked because there is no DNA. The CDR3 is 12 amino acids. Looked up from germline, CDR1 is MNHEY and CDR2 is SVGAGI.

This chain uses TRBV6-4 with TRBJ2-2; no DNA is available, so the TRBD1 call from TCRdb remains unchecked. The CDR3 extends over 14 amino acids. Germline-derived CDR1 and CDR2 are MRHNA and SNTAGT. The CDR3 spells CASRNRDTTGELFF.

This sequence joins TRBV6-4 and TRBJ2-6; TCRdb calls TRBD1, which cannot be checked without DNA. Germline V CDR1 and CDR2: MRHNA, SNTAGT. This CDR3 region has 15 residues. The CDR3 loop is CASSDSSRGLGVLTF.

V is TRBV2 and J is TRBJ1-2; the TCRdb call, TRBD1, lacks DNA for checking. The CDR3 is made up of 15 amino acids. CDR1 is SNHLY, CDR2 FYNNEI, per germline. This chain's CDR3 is CASSEGTGVNYGYTF. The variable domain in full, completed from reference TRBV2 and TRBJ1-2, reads EPEVTQTPSHQVTQMGQEVILRCVPISNHLYFYWYRQILGQKVEFLVSFYNNEISEKSEIFDDQFSVERPDGSNFTLKIRSTKLEDSAMYFCASSEGTGVNYGYTFGSGTRLTVV.

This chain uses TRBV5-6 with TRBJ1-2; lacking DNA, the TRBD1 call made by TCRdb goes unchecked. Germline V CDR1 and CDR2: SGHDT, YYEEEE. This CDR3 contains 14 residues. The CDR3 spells CASSAGHALMGYTF.

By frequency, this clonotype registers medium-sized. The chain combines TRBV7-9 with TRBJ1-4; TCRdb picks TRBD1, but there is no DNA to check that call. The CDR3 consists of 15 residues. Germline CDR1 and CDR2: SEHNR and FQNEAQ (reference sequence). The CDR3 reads CASSYRTGRNEKLFF.

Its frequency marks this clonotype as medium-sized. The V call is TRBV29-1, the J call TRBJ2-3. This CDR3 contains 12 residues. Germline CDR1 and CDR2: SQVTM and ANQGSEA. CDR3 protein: CSARTGTDTQYF.

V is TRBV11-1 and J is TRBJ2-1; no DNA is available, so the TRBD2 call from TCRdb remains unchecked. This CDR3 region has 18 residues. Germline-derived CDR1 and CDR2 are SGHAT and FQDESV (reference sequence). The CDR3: CASSLFPQGLNSYNEQFF.

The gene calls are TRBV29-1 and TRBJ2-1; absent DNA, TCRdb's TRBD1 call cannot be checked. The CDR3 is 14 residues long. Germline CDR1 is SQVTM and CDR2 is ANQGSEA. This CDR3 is CSVGFGTDYNEQFF.

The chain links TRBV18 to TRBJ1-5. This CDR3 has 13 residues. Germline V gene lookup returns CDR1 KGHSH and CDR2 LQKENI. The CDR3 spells CASSPQRYQPQHF. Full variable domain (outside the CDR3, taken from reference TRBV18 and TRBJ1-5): NAGVMQNPRHLVRRRGQEARLRCSPMKGHSHVYWYRQLPEEGLKFMVYLQKENIIDESGMPKERFSAEFPKEGPSILRIQQVVRGDSAAYFCASSPQRYQPQHFGDGTRLSIL.

The CDR3 is CAISLGQENQPQHF. V is TRBV10-3 and J is TRBJ1-5; TCRdb proposes TRBD1, but this gene call is untestable without DNA. The CDR3 is made up of 14 amino acids. From germline, CDR1 is ENHRY and CDR2 SYGVKD.

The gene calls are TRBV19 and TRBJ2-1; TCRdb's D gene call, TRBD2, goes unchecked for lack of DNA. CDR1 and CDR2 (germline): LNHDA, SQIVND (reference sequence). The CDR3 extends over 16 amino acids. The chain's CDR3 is CASRLFSGIRSDEQFF.

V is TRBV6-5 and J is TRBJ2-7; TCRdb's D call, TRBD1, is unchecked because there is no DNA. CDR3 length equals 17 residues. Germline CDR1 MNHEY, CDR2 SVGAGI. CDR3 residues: CASSYSVVGVPADEQYF.

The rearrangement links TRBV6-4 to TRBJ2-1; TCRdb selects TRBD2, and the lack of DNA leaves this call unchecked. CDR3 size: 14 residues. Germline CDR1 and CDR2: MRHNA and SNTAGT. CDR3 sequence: CASSGTSGSNEQFF.

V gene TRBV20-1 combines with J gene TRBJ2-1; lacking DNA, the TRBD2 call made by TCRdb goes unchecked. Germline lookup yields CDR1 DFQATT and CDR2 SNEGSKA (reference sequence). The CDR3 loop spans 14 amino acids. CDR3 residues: CSARDPRGADEQFF.

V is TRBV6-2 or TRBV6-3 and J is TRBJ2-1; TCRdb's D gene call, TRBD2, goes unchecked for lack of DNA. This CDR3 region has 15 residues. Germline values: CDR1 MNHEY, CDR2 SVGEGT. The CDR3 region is CASTSTSGPYNEQFF.

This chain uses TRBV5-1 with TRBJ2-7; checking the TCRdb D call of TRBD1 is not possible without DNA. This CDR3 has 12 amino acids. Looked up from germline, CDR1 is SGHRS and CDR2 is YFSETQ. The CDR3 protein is CASTQTGQEQYF.

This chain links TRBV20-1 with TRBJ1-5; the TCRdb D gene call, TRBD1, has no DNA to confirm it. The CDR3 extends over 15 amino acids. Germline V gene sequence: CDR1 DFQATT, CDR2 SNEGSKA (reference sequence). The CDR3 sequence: CSARDQGGSNQPQHF.

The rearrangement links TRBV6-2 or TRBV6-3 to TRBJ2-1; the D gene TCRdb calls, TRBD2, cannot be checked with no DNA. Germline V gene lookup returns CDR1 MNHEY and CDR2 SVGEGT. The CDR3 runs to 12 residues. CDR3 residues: CASRRGSGEQFF.

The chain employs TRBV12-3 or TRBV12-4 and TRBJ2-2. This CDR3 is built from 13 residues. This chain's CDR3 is CASSPSPSGELFF.

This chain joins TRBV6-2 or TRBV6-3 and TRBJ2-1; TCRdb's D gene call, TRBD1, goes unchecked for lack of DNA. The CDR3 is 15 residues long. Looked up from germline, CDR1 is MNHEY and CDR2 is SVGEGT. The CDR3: CASRPGSREYNEQFF.

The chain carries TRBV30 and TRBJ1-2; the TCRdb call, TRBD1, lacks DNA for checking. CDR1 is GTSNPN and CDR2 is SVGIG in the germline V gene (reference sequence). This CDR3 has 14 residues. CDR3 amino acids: CAWSVRGRLYGYTF.

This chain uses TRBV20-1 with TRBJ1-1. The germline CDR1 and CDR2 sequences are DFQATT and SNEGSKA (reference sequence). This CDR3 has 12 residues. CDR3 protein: CSAEGVSTEAFF.

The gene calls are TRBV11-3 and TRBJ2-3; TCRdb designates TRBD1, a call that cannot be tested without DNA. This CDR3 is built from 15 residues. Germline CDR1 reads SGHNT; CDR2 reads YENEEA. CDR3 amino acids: CASSFSGTDTDTQYF.

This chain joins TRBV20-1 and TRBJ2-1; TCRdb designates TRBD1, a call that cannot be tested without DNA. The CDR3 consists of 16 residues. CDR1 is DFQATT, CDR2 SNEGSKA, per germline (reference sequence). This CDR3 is CSARDVAGGGSSEQFF.

The CDR3 sequence: CASSRLRQPYGETQYF. The V and J genes are TRBV21-1 and TRBJ2-5; TCRdb's D call of TRBD1 is untestable without DNA. TRBV21-1 is tagged as a pseudogene. The CDR3 runs to 16 residues.